This TCR beta chain derives from a study of T cell changes during pregnancy in multiple sclerosis. This clone appeared once. Measured with immunoSEQ multiplex PCR; TCRdb has only the in-frame clones, and not every one. The top ten clones hold 0.95% of a sample with 75,000 to 95,000 clones, approximately 89% of them seen once. CDR3 size: 16 residues. After removal of 3 bases from V and 0 bases from J, the junction contained 5 bases not matched to a gene. Germline CDR1 and CDR2: LNHDA and SQIVND (reference sequence). This chain links TRBV19 with TRBJ1-5, with 7 bases matching TRBD1. The material sequenced was peripheral blood, taken before pregnancy. This receptor was taken from a female donor with multiple sclerosis, enrolled in a pregnancy study. The CDR3 nucleotides read TGTGCCAGTAGTATTCGGGACAGTGATAGCAATCAGCCCCAGCATTTT. It is translated as CASSIRDSDSNQPQHF.